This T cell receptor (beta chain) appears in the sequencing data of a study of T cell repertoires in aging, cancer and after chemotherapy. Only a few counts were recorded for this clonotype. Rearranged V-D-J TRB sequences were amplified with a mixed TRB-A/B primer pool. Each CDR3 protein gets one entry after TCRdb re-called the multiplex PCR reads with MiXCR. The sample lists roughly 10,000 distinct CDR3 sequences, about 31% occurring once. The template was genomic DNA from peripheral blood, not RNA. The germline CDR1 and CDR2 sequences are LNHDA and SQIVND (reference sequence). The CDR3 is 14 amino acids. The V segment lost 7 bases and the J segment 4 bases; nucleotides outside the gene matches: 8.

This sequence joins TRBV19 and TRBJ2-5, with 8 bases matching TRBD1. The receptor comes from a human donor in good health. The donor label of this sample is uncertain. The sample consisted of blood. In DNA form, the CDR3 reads TGTGCCAGTAAGCGGCAGGGGGCCGGAGAGACCCAGTACTTC. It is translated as CASKRQGAGETQYF.